One sample yielded the 5 T cell receptor beta chains listed below, sequenced in a study of radiation and T cells in renal cell carcinoma. Assay used: immunoSEQ multiplex PCR; TCRdb lists only in-frame clones, some missing. The data hold about 150,000 clones, with 75% to 90% observed a single time. The sample's time point: blood 4 weeks post-SBRT, at nephrectomy. Treatment here: 15 Gy SBRT to primary tumor, nephrectomy 4 weeks later. Sequenced here: blood, sampled from a patient whose treatment included radiotherapy and nephrectomy. Receptors were obtained from a woman in her fifties or sixties with renal cell carcinoma.

V and J are TRBV14 and TRBJ2-1; D unresolved. Germline lookup yields CDR1 SGHDN and CDR2 FVKESK. CDR3 length equals 15 residues. V shed 1 base and J shed 6 bases, with 13 bases lying between them. CDR3: CASSQGLGRANEQFF. The CDR3 DNA sequence: TGTGCCAGCAGCCAAGGTCTAGGTCGAGCCAATGAGCAGTTCTTC.

The rearrangement uses TRBV4-3 and TRBJ1-1, with D perhaps matching TRBD1 (6 bases). The CDR3 is made up of 17 amino acids. The germline gives CDR1 LGHNA, CDR2 YSLEER. V was cut by 3 bases and J by 4 bases, with 21 bases left in between. CDR3 nucleotides: TGCGCCAGCAGCCATGGTCTTACATCGGGGGCCGGCACTGAAGCTTTCTTT. Residues: CASSHGLTSGAGTEAFF.

The V and J genes are TRBV5-4 and TRBJ2-3, with 8 bases matching TRBD1. Per the germline V gene, CDR1 is SGHNT and CDR2 is YYREEE (reference sequence). Losses at the gene ends were 4 bases for V and 2 bases for J; bases not matched to a gene: 12. The CDR3 sequence is 17 residues long. The CDR3: CASSLNRGWLYTDTQYF. The CDR3 DNA sequence: TGTGCCAGCAGCCTAAACAGGGGGTGGCTGTACACAGATACGCAGTATTTT.

The chain recombines TRBV28 with TRBJ1-1; no clear D. The CDR3 is made up of 11 amino acids. Between the trimmed V and J ends, which lost 7 bases and 11 bases, there was a span of 14 bases. Germline-derived CDR1 and CDR2 are MDHEN and SYDVKM. CDR3 sequence: CASNHLGWAFF. In DNA form, the CDR3 reads TGTGCCAGCAACCACCTAGGTTGGGCTTTCTTT.

The rearrangement joins TRBV25-1 to TRBJ2-1; D gene uncertain. CDR3 length: 14 amino acids. V lost 6 bases and J 4 bases, leaving 13 bases between the germline ends. The V gene's germline CDR1 is MGHDK and CDR2 SYGVNS. CDR3 coding DNA: TGTGCCAGCAGCTCCGGGCCAAGGTACAATGAGCAGTTCTTC. Its translation: CASSSGPRYNEQFF.